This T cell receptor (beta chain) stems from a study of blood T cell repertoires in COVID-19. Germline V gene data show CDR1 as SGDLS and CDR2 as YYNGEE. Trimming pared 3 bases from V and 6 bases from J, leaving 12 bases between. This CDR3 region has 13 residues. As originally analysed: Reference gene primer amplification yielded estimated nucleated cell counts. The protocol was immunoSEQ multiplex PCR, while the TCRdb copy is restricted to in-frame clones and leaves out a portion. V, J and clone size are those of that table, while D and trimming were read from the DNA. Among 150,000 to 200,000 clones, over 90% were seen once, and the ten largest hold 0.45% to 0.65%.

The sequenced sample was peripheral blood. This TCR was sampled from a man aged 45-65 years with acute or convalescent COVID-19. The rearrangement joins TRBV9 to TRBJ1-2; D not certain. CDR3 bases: TGTGCCAGCAGCGCGAATGAGGGAGATGGCTACACCTTC. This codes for CASSANEGDGYTF.